Each of the 24 T cell receptor beta chains below was sequenced from the same sample in a study of blood T cells in healthy people across ages. Together with a sample-barcoded 5' primer, a J-beta primer mix was included in a second PCR lasting about 7 to 12 cycles. TCRdb reanalysed the 5' RACE reads using MiXCR and keeps one entry per CDR3 protein. The sample lists 710,000 or so distinct CDR3 sequences; approximately 21% were seen once. The specimen sequenced was blood. The receptors come from a man in his 70s in good health.

With respect to this clonotype: A much larger clone differs from this one at a single base, so this may be a read error. The chain carries TRBV27 and TRBJ2-3; no definite D call. The CDR3 extends over 14 amino acids. Per germline, CDR1 MNHEY and CDR2 SMNVEV (reference sequence). DNA of the CDR3: TGTGTCAGCAGTCCCCCCATGCGTTACGATACGCAGTATTTT. It yields the protein CVSSPPMRYDTQYF.

The genes are TRBV6-5 and TRBJ2-1; D may be TRBD1 (6 bases). Per germline, CDR1 MNHEY and CDR2 SVGAGI. The CDR3 covers 17 residues. V dropped 0 bases and J dropped 4 bases, with 16 bases sitting between them. CDR3 sequence reads: CASSYSVRGYHYNEQFF. The CDR3 DNA reads TGTGCCAGCAGTTACTCAGTCAGGGGATACCATTACAATGAGCAGTTCTTC.

This clonotype was picked up a small number of times. J is TRBJ1-2 and V is TRBV5-1; 7 positions match TRBD1. The CDR3 covers 17 residues. Germline V lookup: CDR1 SGHRS, CDR2 YFSETQ. The trim removed 4 bases at V and 0 bases at J, leaving 12 bases unmatched. In DNA form, the CDR3 reads TGCGCCAGCAGCCTCGGGACAGTCCCTTTAGCTAACTATGGCTACACCTTC. Amino acid sequence: CASSLGTVPLANYGYTF.

The chain joins TRBV7-2 to TRBJ2-5; maybe TRBD2 (5 bases). This CDR3 is 16 amino acids long. V lost 3 bases, J lost 1 base, and 15 bases lay in between. Germline CDR1 reads SGHTA; CDR2 reads FQGNSA. CDR3 in amino acids: CASSLGQRTPQETQYF. The CDR3, as DNA: TGTGCCAGCAGCTTGGGCCAGCGGACTCCCCAAGAGACCCAGTACTTC.

This chain uses TRBV12-3 or TRBV12-4 with TRBJ1-4, with 7 bases identical to TRBD1. This CDR3 contains 11 residues. Trimming at V came to 4 bases and at J to 17 bases, leaving 7 bases not matched to a gene. CDR3 region: CASSSGGKCFF. In DNA form, the CDR3 reads TGTGCCAGCAGTTCAGGGGGAAAGTGTTTTTTT.

In nucleotides, the CDR3 is TGTGCCAGCAGTCAAAGGCGAGGACGGGAGAACACTGAAGCTTTCTTT. This gives the protein CASSQRRGRENTEAFF. J is TRBJ1-1 and V is TRBV7-9; D not resolved. CDR3 length equals 16 residues. Germline V gene sequence: CDR1 SEHNR, CDR2 FQNEAQ (reference sequence). Trimming shortened V by 6 bases and J by 1 base, and 18 bases separated the two germline ends.

This rearrangement joins TRBV7-9 to TRBJ1-4; TRBD1 is a possible D gene (5 bases). Looked up from germline, CDR1 is SEHNR and CDR2 is FQNEAQ (reference sequence). Trimming pared 3 bases from V and 6 bases from J, leaving 14 bases between. The CDR3 totals 15 residues. DNA for the CDR3: TGTGCCAGCAGCTTCTCCGATAGAGGGGATGAAAAACTGTTTTTT. This codes for CASSFSDRGDEKLFF. The variable domain in full, completed from reference TRBV7-9 and TRBJ1-4, reads DTGVSQNPRHKITKRGQNVTFRCDPISEHNRLYWYRQTLGQGPEFLTYFQNEAQLEKSRLLSDRFSAERPKGSFSTLEIQRTEQGDSAMYLCASSFSDRGDEKLFFGSGTQLSVL.

The chain joins TRBV9 to TRBJ2-1, with 9 bases matching TRBD2. The CDR3 is made up of 16 amino acids. The germline V gene has CDR1 SGDLS and CDR2 YYNGEE. V was clipped by 3 bases and J by 5 bases; unmatched bases: 9. The CDR3 is CASSATLGLANNEQFF. CDR3 DNA: TGTGCCAGCAGCGCAACCCTCGGACTAGCGAACAATGAGCAGTTCTTC.

This clonotype has only a few counts. The chain links TRBV11-1 to TRBJ2-7, with 8 nucleotides matching TRBD1. The CDR3 spans 15 residues. V shed 5 bases and J 3 bases; nucleotides not matched to a gene: 9. Per the germline V gene, CDR1 is SGHAT and CDR2 is FQDESV (reference sequence). The CDR3 coding sequence is TGTGCCAGCAGCCCTCATCCAGGGGGCCGCTACGAGCAGTACGTC. It yields the protein CASSPHPGGRYEQYV.

This chain links TRBV25-1 with TRBJ2-7; maybe TRBD2 (5 bases). There are 16 residues in the CDR3. Germline-derived CDR1 and CDR2 are MGHDK and SYGVNS. The V end lost 2 bases, the J end lost 0 bases, and 14 bases lay between the germline ends. The CDR3 sequence is CASSEGGKTSSYEQYV. In DNA form, the CDR3 reads TGTGCCAGCAGTGAAGGAGGAAAAACCAGCTCCTACGAGCAGTACGTC.

This clonotype showed up just a few times. V is TRBV27 and J is TRBJ2-2; a possible D gene is TRBD1 (6 bases). Germline assignment: CDR1 MNHEY and CDR2 SMNVEV (reference sequence). The CDR3 length is 17 residues. Trimming pared 2 bases from V and 5 bases from J, leaving 18 bases between. The CDR3 DNA reads as TGTGCCAGCAGTTTAGGGGGCAGGTCCCCAGGTACCGGGGAGCTGTTTTTT. The encoded protein is CASSLGGRSPGTGELFF.

This clonotype was seen ten or more times. The CDR3 bases are TGTGCCAGCAGCTTCGTCGGCGGGGCTAGCACAGATACGCAGTATTTT. Amino acid sequence: CASSFVGGASTDTQYF. The J gene is TRBJ2-3, the V gene TRBV7-8, with D maybe TRBD2 (6 bases). The CDR3 consists of 16 residues. The ends were cut back, 3 bases at V and 0 bases at J, with 13 bases in the middle. Germline CDR1 is SGHVS and CDR2 is FQNEAQ.

This clonotype was counted between two and nine times. The rearrangement uses TRBV18 and TRBJ2-1; the match to TRBD1 covers 7 bases. V dropped 2 bases and J dropped 0; count of bases not matched to a gene: 4. The CDR3 sequence is 16 residues long. CDR1 and CDR2 from the germline V gene are KGHSH and LQKENI. This chain's CDR3 is CASSPDRVSSYNEQFF. CDR3 DNA sequence: TGTGCCAGCTCACCAGACAGGGTCAGCTCCTACAATGAGCAGTTCTTC. Based on the CDR3 plus reference TRBV18 and TRBJ2-1, the full variable domain is NAGVMQNPRHLVRRRGQEARLRCSPMKGHSHVYWYRQLPEEGLKFMVYLQKENIIDESGMPKERFSAEFPKEGPSILRIQQVVRGDSAAYFCASSPDRVSSYNEQFFGPGTRLTVL.

This clonotype came up many times. The chain links TRBV29-1 to TRBJ2-1; possibly TRBD2 for D (5 bases). The CDR3 length is 13 residues. The germline CDR1 and CDR2 sequences are SQVTM and ANQGSEA. V was pared by 4 bases and J by 1 base, with 8 bases between. CDR3 sequence reads: CSVVRGSYNEQFF. The DNA for the CDR3 is TGCAGCGTTGTTCGAGGGTCCTACAATGAGCAGTTCTTC.

This clonotype was counted ten times or more. This chain uses TRBV18 with TRBJ2-5; no definite D call. Trimming shortened V by 0 bases and J by 5 bases, and 7 bases separated the two germline ends. The CDR3 covers 13 residues. In germline, CDR1 is KGHSH, CDR2 LQKENI. As DNA, the CDR3 is TGTGCCAGCTCACCACCGATAGTGGAGACCCAGTACTTC. This translates into CASSPPIVETQYF.

This clonotype came up a few times. The chain links TRBV20-1 to TRBJ2-3; TRBD2 is a possible D gene (7 bases). The CDR3 totals 16 residues. The V end lost 6 bases, the J end lost 0 bases, and 19 bases lay between the germline ends. The germline V gene has CDR1 DFQATT and CDR2 SNEGSKA (reference sequence). The DNA for the CDR3 is TGCAGTGCGAAGAGGTTAGGGGGGGGTAGCACAGATACGCAGTATTTT. It translates to CSAKRLGGGSTDTQYF.

At least ten counts were recorded for this clonotype. The chain links TRBV5-1 to TRBJ2-3; D is ambiguous. Trimming removed 0 bases at V and 5 bases at J, with 10 bases between. From germline, CDR1 is SGHRS and CDR2 YFSETQ. The CDR3 runs 14 residues. In nucleotides, the CDR3 is TGCGCCAGCAGCTTGGAAAGGGTTCGAGATACGCAGTATTTT. It yields the protein CASSLERVRDTQYF. The whole variable domain, filled in from reference TRBV5-1 and TRBJ2-3, reads KAGVTQTPRYLIKTRGQQVTLSCSPISGHRSVSWYQQTPGQGLQFLFEYFSETQRNKGNFPGRFSGRQFSNSRSEMNVSTLELGDSALYLCASSLERVRDTQYFGPGTRLTVL.

This clonotype was counted only a few times. The chain joins TRBV20-1 to TRBJ2-7; D might be TRBD1 (6 bases). V lost 6 bases and J lost 0, with 12 bases in between. CDR3 length equals 13 residues. In germline, CDR1 is DFQATT, CDR2 SNEGSKA (reference sequence). CDR3 coding DNA: TGCAGTGCAAGACAGGCGTACTCCTACGAGCAGTACTTC. As protein: CSARQAYSYEQYF.

This clonotype was counted a few times. This chain uses TRBV12-3 or TRBV12-4 with TRBJ2-7; the D call may be TRBD1 or TRBD2 (5 bases each). There are 14 residues in the CDR3. Trimming took 3 bases from V and 0 from J, leaving 9 bases between them. The CDR3 loop reads CASSLQGVSYEQYF. The CDR3 DNA is TGTGCCAGCAGTTTGCAGGGAGTCTCCTACGAGCAGTACTTC.

The rearrangement uses TRBV20-1 and TRBJ1-5, with D unresolved. Germline V gene data show CDR1 as DFQATT and CDR2 as SNEGSKA (reference sequence). Deletions cut 2 bases from V and 2 bases from J, with 13 bases between. The CDR3 runs 15 residues. This CDR3 is CSARKSASGNQPQHF. The CDR3 bases are TGCAGTGCTAGAAAGTCCGCATCAGGCAATCAGCCCCAGCATTTT.

This clonotype occurred a few times. The rearrangement links TRBV18 to TRBJ2-1; 7 bases line up with TRBD2. Germline V lookup: CDR1 KGHSH, CDR2 LQKENI. Trimming took 2 bases from V and 5 from J; bases not matched to a gene: 3. The CDR3 spans 14 residues. This chain's CDR3 is CASSPTGGNNEQFF. CDR3 sequence (DNA): TGTGCCAGCTCACCAACGGGAGGAAACAATGAGCAGTTCTTC. The full variable domain, with the rest looked up from reference TRBV18 and TRBJ2-1, is NAGVMQNPRHLVRRRGQEARLRCSPMKGHSHVYWYRQLPEEGLKFMVYLQKENIIDESGMPKERFSAEFPKEGPSILRIQQVVRGDSAAYFCASSPTGGNNEQFFGPGTRLTVL.

This clonotype came up a few times. V and J are TRBV11-3 and TRBJ2-3; 7 nucleotides align to TRBD1. Germline-derived CDR1 and CDR2 are SGHNT and YENEEA. The CDR3 is 15 residues long. With V trimmed by 5 bases and J by 0 bases, 5 bases remained unmatched. CDR3 region: CASSATGSSTDTQYF. DNA of the CDR3: TGTGCCAGCAGCGCGACAGGGTCTAGCACAGATACGCAGTATTTT. Using reference TRBV11-3 and TRBJ2-3 for the parts outside the CDR3, the full variable domain is EAGVVQSPRYKIIEKKQPVAFWCNPISGHNTLYWYLQNLGQGPELLIRYENEEAVDDSQLPKDRFSAERLKGVDSTLKIQPAELGDSAVYLCASSATGSSTDTQYFGPGTRLTVL.

Only a few counts were recorded for this clonotype. This sequence joins TRBV5-1 and TRBJ2-5; D possibly corresponds to TRBD2 (6 bases). Germline V gene lookup returns CDR1 SGHRS and CDR2 YFSETQ. This CDR3 has 14 residues. V was pared by 2 bases and J by 4 bases, with 12 bases between. CDR3 DNA sequence: TGCGCCAGCAGCTTTGGTGGAGGGGTAGAGACCCAGTACTTC. The encoded protein is CASSFGGGVETQYF.

This clonotype was counted at least ten times. J is TRBJ2-3 and V is TRBV7-2, with D maybe TRBD1 (6 bases). Germline CDR1 and CDR2: SGHTA and FQGNSA. The CDR3 has 16 residues. V shed 5 bases and J shed 2 bases, with 17 bases lying between them. CDR3 sequence reads: CASSGHRENPTDTQYF. The CDR3 DNA follows: TGTGCCAGCAGCGGACACAGGGAAAATCCCACAGATACGCAGTATTTT.